Presented here are 18 T cell receptor beta chains from one specimen sequenced in a study of response to subunit inactivated influenza vaccine (dated by TCRdb to 2016 to 2019). This sample's time point label indicates: more than 35 days after influenza vaccine administration. Library construction relied on RT-PCR. Sequencing took place on an Illumina HiSeq 2500. TCRdb reprocessing: public reads trimmed at Q25 with fastp, clones called with MiXCR, in-frame beta chains kept. Duplicate CDR3 protein sequences are folded into a single record with the most common DNA and genes. The sample table holds fewer than 700,000 distinct CDR3 sequences, of which 10% to 15% were seen once. The ten largest clones take up under 15% of the sample. The material sequenced was PBMCs from blood, taken roughly 46 days after vaccination. Receptor source: a man aged 50-59 years who received an inactivated influenza vaccine. Donor details come from another sample of the same person, matched by shared clones.

This clonotype turned up a few times. The chain combines TRBV9 with TRBJ2-5, with 7 positions matching TRBD1. The junction had 12 bases not matched to a gene; V was cut back by 3 bases and J by 4 bases. The CDR3 has 16 amino acids. Germline V gives CDR1 SGDLS, CDR2 YYNGEE. CDR3 in DNA: TGTGCCAGCAGCGCACAACAGGGGATCCGTGGAGAGACCCAGTACTTC. Encoded protein: CASSAQQGIRGETQYF. The entire variable domain, with the rest obtained from reference TRBV9 and TRBJ2-5, is as follows: DSGVTQTPKHLITATGQRVTLRCSPRSGDLSVYWYQQSLDQGLQFLIQYYNGEERAKGNILERFSAQQFPDLHSELNLSSLELGDSALYFCASSAQQGIRGETQYFGPGTRLLVL.

This clonotype appeared a few times. This chain connects TRBV12-3 or TRBV12-4 to TRBJ2-1; D is perhaps TRBD2 (5 bases). This CDR3 comprises 15 residues. The V and J ends lost 6 bases and 5 bases respectively, with 17 bases between them. This chain's CDR3 is CASSPEGRINNEQFF. CDR3 sequence (DNA): TGTGCCAGCAGCCCCGAGGGCAGGATCAACAATGAGCAGTTCTTC.

The chain joins TRBV7-2 to TRBJ2-7, with TRBD1 matching 8 bases. The V gene's germline CDR1 is SGHTA and CDR2 FQGNSA. CDR3 length: 16 residues. Trimming removed 6 bases from V and 0 bases from J; junction bases left unmatched: 10. The CDR3 bases are TGTGCCAGCAGTTACAACCGGGACAGGCCCTCCTACGAGCAGTACTTC. Encoded protein: CASSYNRDRPSYEQYF.

The chain carries TRBV20-1 and TRBJ2-5; D gene unclear. Trimming pared 5 bases from V and 0 bases from J, leaving 4 bases between. From germline, CDR1 is DFQATT and CDR2 SNEGSKA (reference sequence). The length of the CDR3 is 11 residues. This CDR3 reads CSAGYQETQYF. The CDR3 DNA reads as TGCAGTGCTGGATACCAAGAGACCCAGTACTTC.

This chain uses TRBV6-2 or TRBV6-3 with TRBJ2-3; D possibly corresponds to TRBD2 (7 bases). CDR3 length: 16 residues. Germline V CDR1 and CDR2: MNHEY, SVGEGT. Trimming removed 6 bases from V and 3 bases from J, with 19 bases in between. Here the CDR3 reads CASRKTGGGGTDTQYF. The CDR3 DNA is TGTGCCAGCAGAAAGACGGGAGGAGGGGGTACAGATACGCAGTATTTT.

This clonotype was counted between two and nine times. V usage is TRBV20-1 and J usage is TRBJ2-3; 8 bases map to TRBD1. V lost 3 bases to trimming and J lost 1 base; unmatched junction nucleotides: 3. Germline values: CDR1 DFQATT, CDR2 SNEGSKA (reference sequence). There are 14 residues in the CDR3. In nucleotides, the CDR3 is TGCAGTGCTAGTGACAGGGGCGGCACAGATACGCAGTATTTT. Translation: CSASDRGGTDTQYF.

This sequence joins TRBV19 and TRBJ1-5, with D uncertain. Germline values: CDR1 LNHDA, CDR2 SQIVND (reference sequence). Deletions cut 3 bases from V and 0 bases from J, with 9 bases between. The CDR3 spans 15 residues. In DNA, the CDR3 is TGTGCCAGTAGTATCACATTTTATAGCAATCAGCCCCAGCATTTT. Amino acids: CASSITFYSNQPQHF.

This sequence joins TRBV20-1 and TRBJ2-3; 10 nucleotides agree with TRBD2. V was clipped by 3 bases and J by 6 bases; unmatched bases: 6. Germline loops: CDR1 DFQATT, CDR2 SNEGSKA (reference sequence). CDR3 size: 14 residues. CDR3 protein: CSARIAGGVDTQYF. CDR3 DNA: TGCAGTGCTAGGATAGCGGGAGGAGTTGATACGCAGTATTTT.

This clonotype was found a few times. V usage is TRBV7-6 and J usage is TRBJ2-3; 14 bases fit TRBD2. Germline V gene lookup returns CDR1 SGHVS and CDR2 FNYEAQ. The CDR3 contains 18 residues. V shed 3 bases and J 1 base; nucleotides not matched to a gene: 6. Here the CDR3 reads CASSFKPGLAGGTDTQYF. In nucleotides, the CDR3 is TGTGCCAGCAGCTTTAAGCCGGGACTAGCGGGGGGCACAGATACGCAGTATTTT.

J is TRBJ2-7 and V is TRBV7-2; 11 bases map to TRBD2. This CDR3 region has 16 residues. The J segment lost 3 bases and the V segment lost 5 bases, leaving 9 bases of the junction unmatched. CDR1 is SGHTA, CDR2 FQGNSA, per germline. CDR3 DNA sequence: TGTGCCAGCAGCAGGGGACTAGCGGCATTCGGCTACGAGCAGTACTTC. This translates into CASSRGLAAFGYEQYF.

The chain links TRBV7-8 to TRBJ2-2, with 7 nucleotides matching TRBD1. CDR3 length equals 17 residues. Trimming at V came to 7 bases and at J to 0 bases, leaving 11 bases not matched to a gene. Germline V gene sequence: CDR1 SGHVS, CDR2 FQNEAQ. Written as DNA, the CDR3 is TGTGCCAGCACACCAGGGGGACGTGCTGCGAACACCGGGGAGCTGTTTTTT. It encodes CASTPGGRAANTGELFF.

Only a few counts were recorded for this clonotype. V and J are TRBV20-1 and TRBJ2-7, with D possibly being TRBD2 (5 bases). Germline CDR1 reads DFQATT; CDR2 reads SNEGSKA (reference sequence). Trimming removed 2 bases at V and 7 bases at J, with 15 bases between. The CDR3 has 13 residues. CDR3 loop: CSARRIAFGEQYF. The CDR3 nucleotides are TGCAGTGCTAGACGGATAGCGTTTGGGGAGCAGTACTTC.

The V and J genes are TRBV6-5 and TRBJ2-2; D unclear. The CDR3 runs to 15 residues. The germline CDR1 and CDR2 sequences are MNHEY and SVGAGI. Trimming left V 2 bases short and J 1 base short, with 8 bases between. The CDR3 DNA sequence: TGTGCCAGCAGTTACGGTTTACTGAACACCGGGGAGCTGTTTTTT. It yields the protein CASSYGLLNTGELFF.

This clonotype came up many times. The gene calls are TRBV29-1 and TRBJ2-4; perhaps TRBD1 as D (5 bases). The CDR3 loop spans 12 amino acids. V was clipped by 2 bases and J by 4 bases, with 6 bases between them. The germline V gene has CDR1 SQVTM and CDR2 ANQGSEA. The CDR3 DNA reads as TGCAGCGTTGAAAGGGGAAAAAACATTCAGTACTTC. Translating gives CSVERGKNIQYF.

Many counts were recorded for this clonotype. J is TRBJ1-1 and V is TRBV29-1; D is undetermined. Germline V gene data show CDR1 as SQVTM and CDR2 as ANQGSEA. This CDR3 is built from 11 residues. The V gene lost 0 bases and the J gene lost 4 bases, with 3 bases spanning the gap. In nucleotides, the CDR3 is TGCAGCGTTGAAGATGCCACTGAAGCTTTCTTT. Protein: CSVEDATEAFF.

This clonotype has a handful of counts. The chain is built from TRBV7-2 and TRBJ2-3; 9 bases line up with TRBD1. The CDR3 extends over 15 amino acids. The germline gives CDR1 SGHTA, CDR2 FQGNSA. Trimming at V came to 5 bases and at J to 3 bases, leaving 6 bases not matched to a gene. CDR3 sequence (DNA): TGTGCCAGCAGCCTAACAGGGGGCTGGACAGATACGCAGTATTTT. Its translation: CASSLTGGWTDTQYF.

The CDR3 spells CASSSGQGLGYTF. CDR3 coding DNA: TGTGCCAGCAGTTCCGGACAGGGCTTAGGCTACACCTTC. This rearrangement joins TRBV6-5 to TRBJ1-2, with 8 positions matching TRBD1. The length of the CDR3 is 13 residues. Germline V gene sequence: CDR1 MNHEY, CDR2 SVGAGI. The junction had 6 bases not matched to a gene; V was cut back by 4 bases and J by 8 bases.

The rearrangement joins TRBV6-2 or TRBV6-3 to TRBJ2-5; D call uncertain. Germline V gene sequence: CDR1 MNHEY, CDR2 SVGEGT. V lost 7 bases, J lost 7 bases, and 13 bases lay in between. The CDR3 has 12 amino acids. CDR3 amino acids: CASTVSVGTQYF. CDR3 nucleotides: TGTGCCAGCACCGTCAGCGTTGGGACCCAGTACTTC.